The TCR beta chain under discussion was sequenced for a study of spatial heterogeneity in lung cancer. The time point was: sample taken at primary tumor resection. In this sample, this clonotype is medium-sized (0.01 to 0.1%). Its antigen is currently unknown. Findings of the study overall: Tumors with more nonsynonymous mutations had more expanded intratumoral alpha and beta TCRs. Nonsynonymous mutation counts, ubiquitous and regional, were tracked by the respective counts of ubiquitous and regional expanded TCRs.

TCRdb re-analysed the 5' RACE reads in MiXCR, keeping a single row per CDR3 protein. Of approximately 4,000 distinct CDR3 sequences listed, about 33% are singletons. This sequence originates from a male donor with early-stage non-small cell lung cancer. The sample was lung tumor tissue, taken at surgery.

The CDR3 coding sequence is TGTGCCAGCAGCGAAAACTCCCTATTGGCCAAAAACATTCAGTACTTC. Its translation: CASSENSLLAKNIQYF. The V gene is TRBV2, the J gene TRBJ2-4, with D unclear. The CDR3 consists of 16 residues. The germline V gene encodes CDR1 SNHLY and CDR2 FYNNEI. Trimming removed 6 bases at V and 1 base at J, with 16 bases between.